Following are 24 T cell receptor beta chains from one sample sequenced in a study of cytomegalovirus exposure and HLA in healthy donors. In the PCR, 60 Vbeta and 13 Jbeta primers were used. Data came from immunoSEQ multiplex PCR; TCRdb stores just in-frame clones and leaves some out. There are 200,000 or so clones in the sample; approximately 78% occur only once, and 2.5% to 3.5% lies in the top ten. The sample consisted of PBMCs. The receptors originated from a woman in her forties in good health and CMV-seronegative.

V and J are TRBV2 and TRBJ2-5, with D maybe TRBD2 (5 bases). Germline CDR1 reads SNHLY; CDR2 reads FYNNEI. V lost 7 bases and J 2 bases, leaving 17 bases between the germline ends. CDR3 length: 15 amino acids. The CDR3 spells CASTPFGLQQETQYF. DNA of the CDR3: TGTGCCAGCACCCCTTTCGGACTTCAGCAAGAGACCCAGTACTTC.

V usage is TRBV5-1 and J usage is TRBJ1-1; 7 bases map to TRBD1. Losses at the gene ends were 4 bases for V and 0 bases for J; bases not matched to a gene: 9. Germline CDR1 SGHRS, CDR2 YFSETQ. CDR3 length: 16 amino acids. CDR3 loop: CASSRGGGNMNTEAFF. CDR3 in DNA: TGCGCCAGCAGCCGAGGAGGGGGCAACATGAACACTGAAGCTTTCTTT.

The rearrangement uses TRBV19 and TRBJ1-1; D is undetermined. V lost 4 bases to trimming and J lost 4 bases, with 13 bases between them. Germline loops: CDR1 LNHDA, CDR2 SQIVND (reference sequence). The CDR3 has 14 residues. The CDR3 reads CASSTGSFSTEAFF. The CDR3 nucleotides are TGTGCCAGTAGTACGGGGTCCTTTAGCACTGAAGCTTTCTTT.

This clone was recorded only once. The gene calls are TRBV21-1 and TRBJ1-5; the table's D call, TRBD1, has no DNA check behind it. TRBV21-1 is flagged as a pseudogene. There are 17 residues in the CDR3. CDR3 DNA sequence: TGTGCCAGCAGCATAGTTATGACAGAGGAAAGCAATCAGCCCCAGCATTTT. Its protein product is CASSIVMTEESNQPQHF.

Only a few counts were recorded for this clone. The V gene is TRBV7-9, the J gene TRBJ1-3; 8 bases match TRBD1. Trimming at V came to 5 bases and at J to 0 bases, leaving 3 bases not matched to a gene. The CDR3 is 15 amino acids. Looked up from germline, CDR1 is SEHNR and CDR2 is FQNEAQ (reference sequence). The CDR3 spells CASSTDRVSGNTIYF. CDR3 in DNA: TGTGCCAGCAGCACGGACAGGGTCTCTGGAAACACCATATATTTT.

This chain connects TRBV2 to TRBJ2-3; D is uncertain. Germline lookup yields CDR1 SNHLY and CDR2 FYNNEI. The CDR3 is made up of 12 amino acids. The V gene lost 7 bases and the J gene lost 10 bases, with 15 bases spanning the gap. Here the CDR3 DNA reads TGTGCCAGCACCCCCGGTTTAGTCGCGCAGTATTTT. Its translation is CASTPGLVAQYF. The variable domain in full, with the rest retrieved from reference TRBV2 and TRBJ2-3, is EPEVTQTPSHQVTQMGQEVILRCVPISNHLYFYWYRQILGQKVEFLVSFYNNEISEKSEIFDDQFSVERPDGSNFTLKIRSTKLEDSAMYFCASTPGLVAQYFGPGTRLTVL.

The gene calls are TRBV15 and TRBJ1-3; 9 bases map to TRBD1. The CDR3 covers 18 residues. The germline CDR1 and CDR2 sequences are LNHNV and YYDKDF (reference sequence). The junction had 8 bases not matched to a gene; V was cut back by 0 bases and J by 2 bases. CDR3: CATSREPGDRVPGNTIYF. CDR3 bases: TGTGCCACCAGCAGAGAGCCCGGGGACAGGGTTCCTGGAAACACCATATATTTT.

This CDR3 reads CASSSPGQGAHEQYF. The CDR3 region has the DNA TGTGCCAGCAGCTCCCCGGGACAGGGGGCCCACGAGCAGTACTTC. The gene calls are TRBV7-9 and TRBJ2-7, with TRBD1 identical over 12 bases. The CDR3 loop spans 15 amino acids. The junction had 6 bases not matched to a gene; V was cut back by 4 bases and J by 5 bases. From germline, CDR1 is SEHNR and CDR2 FQNEAQ (reference sequence).

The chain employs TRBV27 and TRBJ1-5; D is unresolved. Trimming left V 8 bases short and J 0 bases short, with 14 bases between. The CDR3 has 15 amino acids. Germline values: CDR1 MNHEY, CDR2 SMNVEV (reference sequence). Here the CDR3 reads CASRAGGNSNQPQHF. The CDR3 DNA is TGTGCCAGCCGGGCCGGAGGGAATAGCAATCAGCCCCAGCATTTT.

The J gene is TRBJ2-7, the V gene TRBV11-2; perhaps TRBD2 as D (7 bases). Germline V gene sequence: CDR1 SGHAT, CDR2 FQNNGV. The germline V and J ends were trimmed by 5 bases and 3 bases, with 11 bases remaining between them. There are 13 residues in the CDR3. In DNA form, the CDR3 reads TGTGCCAGCAGCGGCGGGGGCTTCTACGAGCAGTACTTC. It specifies CASSGGGFYEQYF.

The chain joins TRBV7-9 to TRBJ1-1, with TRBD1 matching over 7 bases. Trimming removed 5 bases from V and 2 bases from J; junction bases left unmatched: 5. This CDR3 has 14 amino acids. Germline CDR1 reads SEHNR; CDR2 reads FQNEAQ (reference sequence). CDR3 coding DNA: TGTGCCAGCAGCCACCGGGACAGCAACACTGAAGCTTTCTTT. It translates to CASSHRDSNTEAFF.

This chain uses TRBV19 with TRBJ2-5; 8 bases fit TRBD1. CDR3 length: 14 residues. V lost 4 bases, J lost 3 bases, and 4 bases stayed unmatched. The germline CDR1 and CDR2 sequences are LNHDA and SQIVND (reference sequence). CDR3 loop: CASSTRTGKETQYF. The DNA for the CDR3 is TGTGCCAGTAGTACGAGGACAGGGAAAGAGACCCAGTACTTC.

The CDR3 nucleotides read TGCAGCGCCCACCTGGGACAGGGGGTATGGCTGGGTGAGCAGTTCTTC. Translated, it gives CSAHLGQGVWLGEQFF. The chain couples TRBV29-1 to TRBJ2-1; 11 bases line up with TRBD1. The V gene end was trimmed by 7 bases and the J gene end by 9 bases; junction bases not matched to a gene: 17. The germline V gene encodes CDR1 SQVTM and CDR2 ANQGSEA. The CDR3 is made up of 16 amino acids.

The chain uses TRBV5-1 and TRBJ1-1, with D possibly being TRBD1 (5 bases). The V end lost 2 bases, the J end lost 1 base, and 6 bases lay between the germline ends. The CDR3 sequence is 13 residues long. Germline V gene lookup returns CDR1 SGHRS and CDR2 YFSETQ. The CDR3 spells CASSFQGNTEAFF. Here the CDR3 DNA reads TGCGCCAGCAGCTTTCAGGGGAACACTGAAGCTTTCTTT. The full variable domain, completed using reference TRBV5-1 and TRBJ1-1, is KAGVTQTPRYLIKTRGQQVTLSCSPISGHRSVSWYQQTPGQGLQFLFEYFSETQRNKGNFPGRFSGRQFSNSRSEMNVSTLELGDSALYLCASSFQGNTEAFFGQGTRLTVV.

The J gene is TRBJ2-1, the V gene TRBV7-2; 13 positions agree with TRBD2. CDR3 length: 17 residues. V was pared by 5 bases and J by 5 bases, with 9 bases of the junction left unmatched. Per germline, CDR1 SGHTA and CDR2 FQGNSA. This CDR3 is CASSPPTGTSGNNEQFF. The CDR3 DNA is TGTGCCAGCAGCCCCCCCACCGGGACTAGCGGGAACAATGAGCAGTTCTTC.

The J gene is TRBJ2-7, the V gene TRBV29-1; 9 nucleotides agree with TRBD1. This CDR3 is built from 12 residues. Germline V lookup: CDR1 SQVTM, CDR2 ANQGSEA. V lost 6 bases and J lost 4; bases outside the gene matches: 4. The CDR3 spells CSVGQGYYEQYF. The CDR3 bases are TGCAGCGTCGGACAGGGGTATTACGAGCAGTACTTC.

CDR3 protein: CASSRSGQLNEKLFF. In nucleotides, the CDR3 is TGTGCCAGCTCACGCTCGGGACAGTTAAATGAAAAACTGTTTTTT. The chain uses TRBV18 and TRBJ1-4, with 7 bases that match TRBD1. The germline gives CDR1 KGHSH, CDR2 LQKENI. This CDR3 comprises 15 residues. Trimming cost V 4 bases and J 5 bases; bases outside gene matches: 7.

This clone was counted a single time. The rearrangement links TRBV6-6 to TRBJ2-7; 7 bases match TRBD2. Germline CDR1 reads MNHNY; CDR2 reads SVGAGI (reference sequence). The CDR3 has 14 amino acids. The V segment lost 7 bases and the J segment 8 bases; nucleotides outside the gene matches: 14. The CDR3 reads CASNPVGDYAQQYF. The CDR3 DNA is TGTGCCAGCAACCCAGTAGGGGACTACGCCCAGCAGTACTTC.

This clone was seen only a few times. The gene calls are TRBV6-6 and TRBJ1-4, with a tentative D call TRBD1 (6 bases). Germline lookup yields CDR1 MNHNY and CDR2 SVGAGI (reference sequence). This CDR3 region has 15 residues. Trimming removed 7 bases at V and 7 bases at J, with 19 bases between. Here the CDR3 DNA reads TGTGCCAGCACCAAGGGGGGAGGGGCAATTGAAAAACTGTTTTTT. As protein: CASTKGGGAIEKLFF.

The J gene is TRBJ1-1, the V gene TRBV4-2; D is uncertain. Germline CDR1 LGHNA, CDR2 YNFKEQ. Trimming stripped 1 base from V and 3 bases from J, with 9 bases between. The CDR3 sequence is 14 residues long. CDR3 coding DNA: TGTGCCAGCAGCCAAGCAACCCGGGACACTGAAGCTTTCTTT. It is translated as CASSQATRDTEAFF.

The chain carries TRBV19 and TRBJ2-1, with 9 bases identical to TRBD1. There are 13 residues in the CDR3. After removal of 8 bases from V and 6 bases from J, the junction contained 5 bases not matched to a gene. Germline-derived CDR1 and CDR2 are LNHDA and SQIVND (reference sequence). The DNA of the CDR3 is TGTGCCAGTGCGGTGGACAGGGGCAATGAGCAGTTCTTC. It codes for CASAVDRGNEQFF.

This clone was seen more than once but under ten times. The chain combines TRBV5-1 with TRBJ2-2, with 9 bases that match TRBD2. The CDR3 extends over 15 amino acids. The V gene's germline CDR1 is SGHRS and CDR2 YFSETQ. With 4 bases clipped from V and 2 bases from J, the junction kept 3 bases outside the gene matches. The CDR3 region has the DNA TGCGCCAGCAGCGGGACTAGCCGAAACACCGGGGAGCTGTTTTTT. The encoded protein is CASSGTSRNTGELFF.

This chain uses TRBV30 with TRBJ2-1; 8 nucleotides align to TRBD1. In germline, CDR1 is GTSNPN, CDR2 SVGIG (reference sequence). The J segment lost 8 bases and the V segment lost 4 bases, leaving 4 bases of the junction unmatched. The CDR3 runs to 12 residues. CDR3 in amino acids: CAWTSRGHEQFF. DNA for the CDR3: TGTGCCTGGACCAGCAGGGGGCATGAGCAGTTCTTC.

As DNA, the CDR3 is TGTGCCTGGACAAGGACAGGGTTACTAGCGGGAATTAACAATGAGCAGTTCTTC. It specifies CAWTRTGLLAGINNEQFF. The rearrangement joins TRBV30 to TRBJ2-1; 10 positions match TRBD2. The CDR3 is made up of 18 amino acids. V gave up 4 bases and J gave up 5 bases; unmatched junction bases: 17. The V gene's germline CDR1 is GTSNPN and CDR2 SVGIG (reference sequence).